This T cell receptor beta chain was identified in a study of somatic mutations in cytotoxic T cells in rheumatoid arthritis. Trimming took 4 bases from V and 4 from J, leaving 20 bases between them. Germline-derived CDR1 and CDR2 are SGHVS and FQNEAQ. The CDR3 sequence is 17 residues long. This clone ranks as large. Clones were read by immunoSEQ multiplex PCR, and TCRdb kept only the in-frame ones, dropping some. The table lists 10,000 to 15,000 clones, roughly 74% of them singletons. Sequencing was performed on CD8+ T cells sorted from blood. The source is an adult with rheumatoid arthritis. This chain joins TRBV7-8 and TRBJ2-1; D possibly corresponds to TRBD1 (6 bases). The CDR3 region is CASSSMGAADLYNEQFF. CDR3 nucleotide sequence: TGTGCCAGCAGCTCGATGGGGGCGGCAGACCTATACAATGAGCAGTTCTTC.